The 13 T cell receptor beta chains reported below all come from one sample, sequenced in a study of blood T cell repertoires in COVID-19. TCRdb's table, derived via immunoSEQ multiplex PCR, lists solely in-frame clones and lacks some. The sample shows 110,000 to 150,000 clones, roughly three quarters of them seen only once. Sequencing input: peripheral blood. The receptors stem from a man in his sixties with acute or convalescent COVID-19.

V and J are TRBV5-1 and TRBJ2-3; 8 bases match TRBD2. V shed 7 bases and J 3 bases; nucleotides not matched to a gene: 7. Germline CDR1 reads SGHRS; CDR2 reads YFSETQ. The CDR3 totals 14 residues. The CDR3 protein is CASHPGGGTDTQYF. CDR3 DNA sequence: TGCGCCAGCCACCCGGGGGGGGGAACAGATACGCAGTATTTT. Full variable domain (rest looked up from reference TRBV5-1 and TRBJ2-3): KAGVTQTPRYLIKTRGQQVTLSCSPISGHRSVSWYQQTPGQGLQFLFEYFSETQRNKGNFPGRFSGRQFSNSRSEMNVSTLELGDSALYLCASHPGGGTDTQYFGPGTRLTVL.

This clone was detected only once. V and J are TRBV3-1 (or the pseudogene TRBV3-2) and TRBJ2-6; D not certain. The V end was cut by 1 base, the J end by 0 bases, with 10 bases between. Germline V gene data show CDR1 as LGHDT and CDR2 as YNNKEL (reference sequence). There are 17 residues in the CDR3. CDR3 coding DNA: TGTGCCAGCAGCCAAGTCTTAAGCCTCTCTGGGGCCAACGTCCTGACTTTC. Its translation is CASSQVLSLSGANVLTF.

This clone has just a few counts. This chain connects TRBV29-1 to TRBJ1-2, with 7 bases aligning to TRBD1. Trimming removed 1 base from V and 7 bases from J; junction bases left unmatched: 3. Germline assignment: CDR1 SQVTM and CDR2 ANQGSEA. This CDR3 comprises 12 residues. CDR3 amino acids: CSVEGQGGGYTF. The DNA of the CDR3 is TGCAGCGTTGAAGGGCAGGGGGGTGGCTACACCTTC.

The J gene is TRBJ2-2, the V gene TRBV3-1 (or the pseudogene TRBV3-2); TRBD2 aligns across 7 bases. The length of the CDR3 is 15 residues. V gave up 1 base and J gave up 6 bases; unmatched junction bases: 5. Germline assignment: CDR1 LGHDT and CDR2 YNNKEL (reference sequence). DNA for the CDR3: TGTGCCAGCAGCCAAGTCGGGGGGATCGCCGGGGAGCTGTTTTTT. Translated, it gives CASSQVGGIAGELFF.

The chain links TRBV7-6 to TRBJ2-3, with D possibly TRBD2 on 5 matching bases. V lost 5 bases to trimming and J lost 1 base, with 19 bases between them. This CDR3 is built from 17 residues. Germline CDR1 SGHVS, CDR2 FNYEAQ. The CDR3 bases are TGTGCCAGCAGCCTCAATTTCGGGGTCAAAGGCACAGATACGCAGTATTTT. Translated, it gives CASSLNFGVKGTDTQYF. The full variable domain, completed using reference TRBV7-6 and TRBJ2-3, is GAGVSQSPRYKVTKRGQDVALRCDPISGHVSLYWYRQALGQGPEFLTYFNYEAQQDKSGLPNDRFSAERPEGSISTLTIQRTEQRDSAMYRCASSLNFGVKGTDTQYFGPGTRLTVL.

The chain employs TRBV19 and TRBJ1-3, with D possibly matching TRBD1 (5 bases). CDR1 and CDR2 (germline): LNHDA, SQIVND (reference sequence). The CDR3 spans 16 residues. V was trimmed by 5 bases and J by 0 bases, leaving 14 bases between them. This CDR3 is CASSRPGLSSGNTIYF. CDR3 nucleotide sequence: TGTGCCAGTAGTCGTCCGGGACTGAGCTCTGGAAACACCATATATTTT.

The chain employs TRBV9 and TRBJ2-1; D may be TRBD1 (5 bases). Germline V gene sequence: CDR1 SGDLS, CDR2 YYNGEE. Trimming cost V 2 bases and J 5 bases, with 11 bases left between them. The CDR3 length is 14 residues. CDR3 protein: CASSVAPRDNEQFF. The CDR3 nucleotides are TGTGCCAGCAGCGTTGCACCCAGGGACAATGAGCAGTTCTTC. The variable domain in full, completed from reference TRBV9 and TRBJ2-1, reads DSGVTQTPKHLITATGQRVTLRCSPRSGDLSVYWYQQSLDQGLQFLIQYYNGEERAKGNILERFSAQQFPDLHSELNLSSLELGDSALYFCASSVAPRDNEQFFGPGTRLTVL.

The chain employs TRBV6-5 and TRBJ2-1, with unresolved D. CDR1 is MNHEY and CDR2 is SVGAGI in the germline V gene. Trimming left V 2 bases short and J 4 bases short, with 9 bases between. The CDR3 is made up of 14 amino acids. The CDR3 region has the DNA TGTGCCAGCAGTTACAGTGAGGATTACAATGAGCAGTTCTTC. It encodes CASSYSEDYNEQFF.

The sample holds one count of this clone. The CDR3 sequence is CSASRLAGGAYNEQFF. The DNA of the CDR3 is TGCAGTGCTAGTCGTCTAGCGGGAGGGGCCTACAATGAGCAGTTCTTC. The V and J genes are TRBV20-1 and TRBJ2-1, with 12 bases aligning to TRBD2. The CDR3 spans 16 residues. Germline V lookup: CDR1 DFQATT, CDR2 SNEGSKA (reference sequence). Unmatched junction bases numbered 5, after V lost 3 bases and J lost 2 bases.

CDR3 sequence reads: CASSHPAGGTDTQYF. CDR3 bases: TGCGCCAGCAGCCATCCAGCGGGAGGAACAGATACGCAGTATTTT. The genes are TRBV4-1 and TRBJ2-3, with 9 bases identical to TRBD2. The CDR3 totals 15 residues. Germline V gene data show CDR1 as MGHRA and CDR2 as YSYEKL. V dropped 3 bases and J dropped 3; count of bases not matched to a gene: 4.

This rearrangement joins TRBV5-1 to TRBJ2-3; D is uncertain. V was shortened by 7 bases and J by 2 bases, with 8 bases between the two germline ends. The germline CDR1 and CDR2 sequences are SGHRS and YFSETQ. This CDR3 spans 12 amino acids. CDR3 coding DNA: TGCGCCAGCGAGGAGAACACAGATACGCAGTATTTT. Its protein product is CASEENTDTQYF.

V usage is TRBV6-6 and J usage is TRBJ1-6, with TRBD1 matching over 8 bases. Germline V gives CDR1 MNHNY, CDR2 SVGAGI (reference sequence). V lost 6 bases to trimming and J lost 9 bases; unmatched junction nucleotides: 7. CDR3 length: 14 amino acids. CDR3 sequence: CASSPTGVISPLHF. For the CDR3, the DNA is TGTGCCAGCAGCCCGACAGGGGTTATTTCACCCCTCCACTTT.

This rearrangement joins TRBV5-1 to TRBJ2-5; TRBD1 aligns across 9 bases. Trimming cost V 0 bases and J 10 bases; bases outside gene matches: 4. This CDR3 is built from 13 residues. CDR1 and CDR2 (germline): SGHRS, YFSETQ. This CDR3 reads CASSLGQGEDQYF. In DNA form, the CDR3 reads TGCGCCAGCAGCTTGGGACAGGGGGAGGACCAGTACTTC.